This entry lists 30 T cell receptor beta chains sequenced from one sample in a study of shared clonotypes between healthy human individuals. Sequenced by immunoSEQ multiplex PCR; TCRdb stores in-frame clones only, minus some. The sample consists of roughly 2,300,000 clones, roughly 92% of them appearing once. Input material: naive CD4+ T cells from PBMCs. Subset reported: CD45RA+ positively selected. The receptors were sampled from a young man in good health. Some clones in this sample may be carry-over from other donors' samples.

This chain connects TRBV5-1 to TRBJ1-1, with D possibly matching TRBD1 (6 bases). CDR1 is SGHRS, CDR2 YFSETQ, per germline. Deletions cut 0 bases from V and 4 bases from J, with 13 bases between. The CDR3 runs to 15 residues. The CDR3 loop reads CASSLAGAKTTEAFF. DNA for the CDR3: TGCGCCAGCAGCTTGGCGGGGGCAAAGACCACTGAAGCTTTCTTT.

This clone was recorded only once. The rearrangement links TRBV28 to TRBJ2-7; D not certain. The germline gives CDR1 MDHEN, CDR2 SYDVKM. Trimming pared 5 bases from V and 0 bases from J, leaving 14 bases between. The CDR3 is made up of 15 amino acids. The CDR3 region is CASSPLGYSSYEQYF. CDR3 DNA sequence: TGTGCCAGCAGTCCCCTCGGATACAGCTCCTACGAGCAGTACTTC.

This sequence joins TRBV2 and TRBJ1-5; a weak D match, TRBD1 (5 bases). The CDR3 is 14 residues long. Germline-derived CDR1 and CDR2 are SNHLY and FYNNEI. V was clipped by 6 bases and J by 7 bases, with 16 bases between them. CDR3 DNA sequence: TGTGCCAGCAGGCCCACAGGAATAAGGCAGCCCCAGCATTTT. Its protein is CASRPTGIRQPQHF.

CDR3 sequence: CASSIWVAGLGDTQYF. The CDR3 nucleotides are TGTGCCAGTAGTATATGGGTAGCAGGGCTGGGAGATACGCAGTATTTT. The V and J genes are TRBV19 and TRBJ2-3; tentatively, D is TRBD1 (5 bases). Per germline, CDR1 LNHDA and CDR2 SQIVND (reference sequence). The CDR3 spans 16 residues. V was pared by 2 bases and J by 5 bases, with 17 bases between.

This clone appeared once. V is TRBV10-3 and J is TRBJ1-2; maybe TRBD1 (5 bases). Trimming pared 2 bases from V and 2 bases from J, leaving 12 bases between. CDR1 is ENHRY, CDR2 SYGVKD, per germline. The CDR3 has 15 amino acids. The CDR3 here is CAISEQGVTNYGYTF. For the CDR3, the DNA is TGTGCCATCAGTGAGCAGGGTGTGACGAACTATGGCTACACCTTC.

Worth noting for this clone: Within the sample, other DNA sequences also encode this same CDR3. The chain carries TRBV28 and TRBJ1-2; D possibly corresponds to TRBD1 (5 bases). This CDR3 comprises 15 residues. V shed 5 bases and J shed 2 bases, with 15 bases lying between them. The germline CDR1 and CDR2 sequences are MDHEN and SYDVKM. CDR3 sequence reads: CASSPTGTLNYGYTF. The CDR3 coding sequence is TGTGCCAGCAGTCCTACCGGGACCTTGAACTATGGCTACACCTTC.

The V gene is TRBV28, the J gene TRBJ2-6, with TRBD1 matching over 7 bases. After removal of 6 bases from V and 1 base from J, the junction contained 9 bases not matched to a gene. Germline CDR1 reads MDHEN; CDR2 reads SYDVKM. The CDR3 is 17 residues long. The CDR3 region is CASSSGQLDSGANVLTF. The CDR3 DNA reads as TGTGCCAGCAGCTCGGGACAGCTTGATTCTGGGGCCAACGTCCTGACTTTC. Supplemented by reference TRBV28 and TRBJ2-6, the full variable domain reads DVKVTQSSRYLVKRTGEKVFLECVQDMDHENMFWYRQDPGLGLRLIYFSYDVKMKEKGDIPEGYSVSREKKERFSLILESASTNQTSMYLCASSSGQLDSGANVLTFGAGSRLTVL.

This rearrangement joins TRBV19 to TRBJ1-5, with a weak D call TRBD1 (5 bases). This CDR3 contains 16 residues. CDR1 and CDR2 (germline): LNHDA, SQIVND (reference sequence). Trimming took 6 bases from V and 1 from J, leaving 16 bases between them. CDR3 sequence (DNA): TGTGCCAGTAGAGATCAGGACACGATGAGCAATCAGCCCCAGCATTTT. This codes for CASRDQDTMSNQPQHF.

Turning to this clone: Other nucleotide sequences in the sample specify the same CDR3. The CDR3 is CASSLAGTSTDTQYF. For the CDR3, the DNA is TGCGCCAGCAGCCTAGCGGGGACCAGCACAGATACGCAGTATTTT. This chain joins TRBV5-1 and TRBJ2-3; TRBD2 matches at 9 bases. The J segment lost 0 bases and the V segment lost 4 bases, leaving 3 bases of the junction unmatched. CDR1 SGHRS and CDR2 YFSETQ come from the germline V gene. The CDR3 covers 15 residues.

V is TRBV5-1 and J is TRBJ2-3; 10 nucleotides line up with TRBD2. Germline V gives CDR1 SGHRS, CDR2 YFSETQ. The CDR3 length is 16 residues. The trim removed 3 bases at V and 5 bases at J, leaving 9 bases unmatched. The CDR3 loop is CASSSLAGAQIDTQYF. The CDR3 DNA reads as TGCGCCAGCAGCTCTCTAGCGGGAGCGCAGATAGATACGCAGTATTTT. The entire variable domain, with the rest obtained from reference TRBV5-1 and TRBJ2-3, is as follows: KAGVTQTPRYLIKTRGQQVTLSCSPISGHRSVSWYQQTPGQGLQFLFEYFSETQRNKGNFPGRFSGRQFSNSRSEMNVSTLELGDSALYLCASSSLAGAQIDTQYFGPGTRLTVL.

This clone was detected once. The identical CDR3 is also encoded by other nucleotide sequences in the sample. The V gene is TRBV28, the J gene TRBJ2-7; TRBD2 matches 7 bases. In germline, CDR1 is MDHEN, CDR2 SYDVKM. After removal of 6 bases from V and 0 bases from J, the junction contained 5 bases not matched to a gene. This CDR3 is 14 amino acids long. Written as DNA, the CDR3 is TGTGCCAGCAGGGGGAGGGCCAACTCCTACGAGCAGTACTTC. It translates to CASRGRANSYEQYF.

DNA for the CDR3: TGTGCCAGCAGTTTACATCCGGGACGGGGAAATCAGCCCCAGCATTTT. Amino acid sequence: CASSLHPGRGNQPQHF. The genes are TRBV28 and TRBJ1-5; D is perhaps TRBD1 (5 bases). Germline V CDR1 and CDR2: MDHEN, SYDVKM. The ends were cut back, 2 bases at V and 4 bases at J, with 15 bases in the middle. The length of the CDR3 is 16 residues.

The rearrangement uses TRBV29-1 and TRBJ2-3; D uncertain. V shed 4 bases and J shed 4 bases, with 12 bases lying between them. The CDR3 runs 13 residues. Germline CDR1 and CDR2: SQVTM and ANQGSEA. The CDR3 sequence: CSVGGVVSDTQYF. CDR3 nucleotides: TGCAGCGTTGGCGGAGTTGTGTCAGATACGCAGTATTTT.

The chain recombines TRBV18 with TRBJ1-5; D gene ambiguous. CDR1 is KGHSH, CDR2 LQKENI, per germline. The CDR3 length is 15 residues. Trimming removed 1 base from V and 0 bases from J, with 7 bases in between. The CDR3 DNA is TGTGCCAGCTCACCACGACAAAATAGCAATCAGCCCCAGCATTTT. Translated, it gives CASSPRQNSNQPQHF.

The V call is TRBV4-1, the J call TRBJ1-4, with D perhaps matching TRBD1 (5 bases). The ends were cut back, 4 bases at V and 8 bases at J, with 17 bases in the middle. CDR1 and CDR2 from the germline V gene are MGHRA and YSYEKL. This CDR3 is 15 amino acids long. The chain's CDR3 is CASSPGTFRIEKLFF. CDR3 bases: TGCGCCAGCAGCCCTGGGACCTTCCGAATCGAAAAACTGTTTTTT.

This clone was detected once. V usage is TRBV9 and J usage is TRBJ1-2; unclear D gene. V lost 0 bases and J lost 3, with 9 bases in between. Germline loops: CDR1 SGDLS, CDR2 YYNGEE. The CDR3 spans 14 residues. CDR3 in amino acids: CASSVEVGYYGYTF. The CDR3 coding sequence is TGTGCCAGCAGCGTAGAGGTCGGGTACTATGGCTACACCTTC. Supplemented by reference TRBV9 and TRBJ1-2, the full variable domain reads DSGVTQTPKHLITATGQRVTLRCSPRSGDLSVYWYQQSLDQGLQFLIQYYNGEERAKGNILERFSAQQFPDLHSELNLSSLELGDSALYFCASSVEVGYYGYTFGSGTRLTVV.

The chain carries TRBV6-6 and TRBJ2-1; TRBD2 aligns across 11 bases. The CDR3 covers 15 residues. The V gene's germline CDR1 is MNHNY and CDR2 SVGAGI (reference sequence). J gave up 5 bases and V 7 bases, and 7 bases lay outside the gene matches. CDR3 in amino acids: CASTTVAGGDNEQFF. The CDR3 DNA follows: TGTGCCAGCACCACGGTAGCGGGAGGGGACAATGAGCAGTTCTTC.

The CDR3 sequence: CASSQNLGAYGYTF. The CDR3 region has the DNA TGTGCCAGCAGCCAAAACCTGGGGGCCTATGGCTACACCTTC. V gene TRBV9 combines with J gene TRBJ1-2; D is possibly TRBD1 (6 bases). CDR1 SGDLS and CDR2 YYNGEE come from the germline V gene. The CDR3 totals 14 residues. The V gene lost 4 bases and the J gene lost 4 bases, with 14 bases spanning the gap. The full variable domain, with the rest looked up from reference TRBV9 and TRBJ1-2, is DSGVTQTPKHLITATGQRVTLRCSPRSGDLSVYWYQQSLDQGLQFLIQYYNGEERAKGNILERFSAQQFPDLHSELNLSSLELGDSALYFCASSQNLGAYGYTFGSGTRLTVV.

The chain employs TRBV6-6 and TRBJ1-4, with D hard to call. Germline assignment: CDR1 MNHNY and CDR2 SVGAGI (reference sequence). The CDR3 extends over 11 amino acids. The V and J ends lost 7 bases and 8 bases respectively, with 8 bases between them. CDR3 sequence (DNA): TGTGCCAGCAAAGGCCAGGAAAAACTGTTTTTT. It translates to CASKGQEKLFF.

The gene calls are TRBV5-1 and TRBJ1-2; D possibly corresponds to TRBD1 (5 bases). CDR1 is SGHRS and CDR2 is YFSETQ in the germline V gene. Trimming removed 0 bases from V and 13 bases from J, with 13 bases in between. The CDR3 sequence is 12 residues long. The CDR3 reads CASSLEGSQATF. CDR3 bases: TGCGCCAGCAGCTTGGAGGGGTCCCAGGCCACCTTC.

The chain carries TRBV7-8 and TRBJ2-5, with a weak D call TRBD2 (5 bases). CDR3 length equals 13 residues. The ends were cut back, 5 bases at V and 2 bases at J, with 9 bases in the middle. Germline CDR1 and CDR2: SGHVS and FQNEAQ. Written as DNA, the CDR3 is TGTGCCAGCAGCCGGACTTATCAAGAGACCCAGTACTTC. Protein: CASSRTYQETQYF.

The CDR3 DNA is TGCGCCAGCAGCTTGGGTGGGACTAGCGCCCAGAGCTCCTACAATGAGCAGTTCTTC. This translates into CASSLGGTSAQSSYNEQFF. V gene TRBV5-1 combines with J gene TRBJ2-1; 10 nucleotides match TRBD2. CDR3 length equals 19 residues. The V gene's germline CDR1 is SGHRS and CDR2 YFSETQ. V shed 0 bases and J 0 bases; nucleotides not matched to a gene: 9.

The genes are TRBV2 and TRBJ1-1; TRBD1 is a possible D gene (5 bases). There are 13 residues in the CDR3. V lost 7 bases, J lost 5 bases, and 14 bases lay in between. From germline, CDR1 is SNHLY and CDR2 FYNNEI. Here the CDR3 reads CASIPNGATEAFF. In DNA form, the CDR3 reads TGTGCCAGCATCCCTAACGGGGCGACTGAAGCTTTCTTT.

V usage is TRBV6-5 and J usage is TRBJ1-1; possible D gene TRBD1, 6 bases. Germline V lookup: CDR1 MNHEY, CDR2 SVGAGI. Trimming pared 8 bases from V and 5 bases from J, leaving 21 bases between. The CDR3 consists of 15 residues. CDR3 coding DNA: TGTGCCAGCGTCAAAGGGGGGCAGGGGCGGACTGAAGCTTTCTTT. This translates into CASVKGGQGRTEAFF.

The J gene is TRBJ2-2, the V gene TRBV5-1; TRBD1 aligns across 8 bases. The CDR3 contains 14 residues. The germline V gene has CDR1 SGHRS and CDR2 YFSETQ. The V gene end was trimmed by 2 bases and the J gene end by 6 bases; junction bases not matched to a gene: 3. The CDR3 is CASSFQGAAGELFF. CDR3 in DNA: TGCGCCAGCAGCTTCCAGGGGGCCGCCGGGGAGCTGTTTTTT. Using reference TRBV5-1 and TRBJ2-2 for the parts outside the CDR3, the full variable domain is KAGVTQTPRYLIKTRGQQVTLSCSPISGHRSVSWYQQTPGQGLQFLFEYFSETQRNKGNFPGRFSGRQFSNSRSEMNVSTLELGDSALYLCASSFQGAAGELFFGEGSRLTVL.

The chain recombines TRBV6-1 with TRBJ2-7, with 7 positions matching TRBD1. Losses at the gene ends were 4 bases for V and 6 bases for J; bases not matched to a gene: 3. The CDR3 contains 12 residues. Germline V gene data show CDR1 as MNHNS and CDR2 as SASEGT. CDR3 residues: CASSGQGTEQYF. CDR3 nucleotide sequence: TGTGCCAGCAGTGGACAGGGAACCGAGCAGTACTTC.

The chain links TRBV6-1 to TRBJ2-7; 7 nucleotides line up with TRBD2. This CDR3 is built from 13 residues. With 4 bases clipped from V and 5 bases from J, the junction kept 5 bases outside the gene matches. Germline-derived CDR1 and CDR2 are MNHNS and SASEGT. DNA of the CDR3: TGTGCCAGCAGTGTCAGACTAGCCCACGAGCAGTACTTC. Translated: CASSVRLAHEQYF.

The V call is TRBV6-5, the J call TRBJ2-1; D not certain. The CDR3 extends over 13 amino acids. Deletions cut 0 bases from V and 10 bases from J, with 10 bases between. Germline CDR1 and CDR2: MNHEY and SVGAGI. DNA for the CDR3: TGTGCCAGCAGTTACTCCAAGCTGGAGGAGCAGTTCTTC. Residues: CASSYSKLEEQFF.

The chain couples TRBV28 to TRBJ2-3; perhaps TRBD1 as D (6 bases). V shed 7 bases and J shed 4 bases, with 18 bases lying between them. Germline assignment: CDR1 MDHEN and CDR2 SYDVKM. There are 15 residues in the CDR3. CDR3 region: CASTSPGVRADTQYF. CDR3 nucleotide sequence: TGTGCCAGCACCTCCCCAGGGGTGAGGGCAGATACGCAGTATTTT.

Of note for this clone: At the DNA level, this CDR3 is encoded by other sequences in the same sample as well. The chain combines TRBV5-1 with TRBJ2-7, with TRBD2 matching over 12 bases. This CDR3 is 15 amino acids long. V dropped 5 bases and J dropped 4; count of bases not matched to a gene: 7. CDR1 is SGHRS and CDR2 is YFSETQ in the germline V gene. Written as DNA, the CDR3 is TGCGCCAGCAGTTCACTAGCGGGAGGTTTTTACGAGCAGTACTTC. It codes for CASSSLAGGFYEQYF. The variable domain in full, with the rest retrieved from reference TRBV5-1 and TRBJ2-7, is KAGVTQTPRYLIKTRGQQVTLSCSPISGHRSVSWYQQTPGQGLQFLFEYFSETQRNKGNFPGRFSGRQFSNSRSEMNVSTLELGDSALYLCASSSLAGGFYEQYFGPGTRLTVT.